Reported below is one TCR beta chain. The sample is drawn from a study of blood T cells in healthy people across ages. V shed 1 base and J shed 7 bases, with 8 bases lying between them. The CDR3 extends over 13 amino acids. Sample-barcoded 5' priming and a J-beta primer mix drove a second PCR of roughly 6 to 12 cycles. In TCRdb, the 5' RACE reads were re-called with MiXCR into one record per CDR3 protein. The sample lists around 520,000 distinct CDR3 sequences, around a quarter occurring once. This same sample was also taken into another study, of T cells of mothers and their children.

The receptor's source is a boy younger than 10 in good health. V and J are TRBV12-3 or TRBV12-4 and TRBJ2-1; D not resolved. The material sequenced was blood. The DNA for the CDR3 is TGTGCCAGCAGTTTAGGGTACGGTAATGAGCAGTTCTTC. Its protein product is CASSLGYGNEQFF.